The clone carrying this T cell receptor (beta chain) came up many times. 5'RACE with 10-nucleotide random UMIs generated the cDNA. One entry per CDR3 protein results from TCRdb running MiXCR on the 5' RACE reads. The sample yields fewer than 35,000 distinct CDR3 sequences, 3% to 3.5% seen once. This specimen comes from a study of neurological immune-mediated disorders. This CDR3 is 14 amino acids long. Trimming cost V 5 bases and J 6 bases; bases outside gene matches: 7. Germline lookup yields CDR1 DFQATT and CDR2 SNEGSKA (reference sequence). The sequenced material came from PBMCs. The chain employs TRBV20-1 and TRBJ2-1; 10 positions agree with TRBD2. This sequence was found in a woman younger than 45 with multiple sclerosis. The CDR3 region has the DNA TGCAGTGCTCGGGAGTCTAGCGGGAGCAATGAGCAGTTCTTC. It codes for CSARESSGSNEQFF.